These 10 T cell receptor beta chains share one sample of origin, sequenced in a study of blood T cell repertoires in COVID-19 (dated by TCRdb to the early 2020s). To prepare the library, the immunoSEQ multiplex PCR assay was applied. TCRdb's version of the immuneACCESS table is confined to in-frame rearrangements and falls short of the full clone set. An unresolved V gene accounts for under half of the shortfall where checked; the remainder is of unknown origin. In this sample the table shows approximately 290,000 clones, approximately 91% of which occur a single time. Roughly an eighth of the sample is in the top ten clones. What was sequenced was peripheral blood. The receptors originated from a woman between 55 and 75 years old with acute or convalescent COVID-19.

V gene TRBV3-1 (or the pseudogene TRBV3-2) combines with J gene TRBJ2-3; the match to TRBD2 covers 10 bases. The ends lost 2 bases at V and 7 bases at J; junction bases unmatched: 6. The CDR3 contains 15 residues. Germline V gives CDR1 LGHDT, CDR2 YNNKEL (reference sequence). CDR3: CASSQSGGAPNTQYF. The CDR3 nucleotides are TGTGCCAGCAGCCAAAGCGGGGGGGCTCCAAATACGCAGTATTTT.

This clone was seen a handful of times. The V gene is TRBV11-2, the J gene TRBJ2-1; 9 nucleotides align to TRBD2. With V trimmed by 5 bases and J by 5 bases, 1 base remained unmatched. Germline-derived CDR1 and CDR2 are SGHAT and FQNNGV. The CDR3 covers 13 residues. CDR3 in DNA: TGTGCCAGCAGCCCTAGCGGGGACAATGAGCAGTTCTTC. It is translated as CASSPSGDNEQFF.

The V call is TRBV5-4, the J call TRBJ1-2, with 9 positions matching TRBD1. The CDR3 contains 13 residues. With V trimmed by 5 bases and J by 9 bases, 8 bases remained unmatched. Germline CDR1 and CDR2: SGHNT and YYREEE (reference sequence). CDR3: CASSRDRVGSYTF. The CDR3 nucleotides read TGTGCCAGCAGTCGGGACAGGGTTGGAAGCTACACCTTC.

The J gene is TRBJ2-1, the V gene TRBV3-1 (or the pseudogene TRBV3-2), with D perhaps matching TRBD2 (5 bases). Germline CDR1 LGHDT, CDR2 YNNKEL (reference sequence). Trimming removed 2 bases from V and 10 bases from J, with 12 bases in between. The length of the CDR3 is 13 residues. CDR3 sequence (DNA): TGTGCCAGCAGCCAAACTGCGCCGGGGGAGCAGTTCTTC. Protein sequence: CASSQTAPGEQFF.

The sample holds many counts of this clone. The chain combines TRBV4-3 with TRBJ1-2; 8 bases match TRBD1. CDR1 is LGHNA and CDR2 is YSLEER in the germline V gene. Trimming took 4 bases from V and 4 from J; bases not matched to a gene: 5. The CDR3 runs 14 residues. The CDR3, as DNA: TGCGCCAGCAGCCTCTCAGGGGGCGGCTATGGCTACACCTTC. Its protein is CASSLSGGGYGYTF.

This clone was seen a few times. This chain joins TRBV16 and TRBJ1-1, with TRBD1 as a possible D gene (5 bases). CDR3 length: 15 residues. From germline, CDR1 is KGHSY and CDR2 FQNENV. Trimming pared 0 bases from V and 0 bases from J, leaving 8 bases between. DNA of the CDR3: TGTGCCAGCAGCCAATCTTGGACAATGAACACTGAAGCTTTCTTT. This sequence encodes CASSQSWTMNTEAFF.

This clone was detected a few times. The chain uses TRBV5-1 and TRBJ1-3, with 7 nucleotides matching TRBD1. The germline CDR1 and CDR2 sequences are SGHRS and YFSETQ. After removal of 0 bases from V and 0 bases from J, the junction contained 3 bases not matched to a gene. The CDR3 is 16 amino acids. The CDR3 loop reads CASSLGTGSSGNTIYF. As DNA, the CDR3 is TGCGCCAGCAGCTTGGGGACAGGAAGCTCTGGAAACACCATATATTTT.

The chain joins TRBV7-9 to TRBJ1-4; 7 nucleotides agree with TRBD1. The germline gives CDR1 SEHNR, CDR2 FQNEAQ (reference sequence). The CDR3 has 13 residues. The V segment lost 5 bases and the J segment 7 bases; nucleotides outside the gene matches: 4. CDR3 residues: CASSGQALEKLFF. CDR3 DNA sequence: TGTGCCAGCAGCGGACAGGCACTTGAAAAACTGTTTTTT.

The V call is TRBV27, the J call TRBJ2-5; D is perhaps TRBD1 (6 bases). Germline values: CDR1 MNHEY, CDR2 SMNVEV (reference sequence). The ends were cut back, 2 bases at V and 3 bases at J, with 10 bases in the middle. The CDR3 extends over 14 amino acids. In DNA form, the CDR3 reads TGTGCCAGCAGTTTACGGTGGGACAAAGAGACCCAGTACTTC. Its translation is CASSLRWDKETQYF.

The rearrangement joins TRBV23-1 to TRBJ1-2; D gene ambiguous. TRBV23-1 has ORF status, its function being uncertain. V was shortened by 3 bases and J by 0 bases, with 20 bases between the two germline ends. The CDR3 runs to 18 residues. The CDR3 here is CASSHPRPSESTNYGYTF. In DNA, the CDR3 is TGCGCCAGCAGTCACCCACGGCCCAGCGAATCAACTAACTATGGCTACACCTTC.